Listed below are T cell receptor beta chains from one sample, sequenced in a study of cytomegalovirus exposure and HLA in healthy donors. Method: immunoSEQ multiplex PCR; TCRdb's copy keeps in-frame clones and lacks some. The table lists 150,000 to 250,000 clones, roughly 81% of them singletons. The specimen sequenced was PBMCs. Every receptor here comes from a woman younger than 45 in good health and CMV-seronegative. The CDR3 runs from the conserved cysteine through the conserved F or W. The D gene is left open where the match is weak. The size entry is marked missing in some rows and otherwise reads once, few, many or a size class.

cdr3_aa | cdr3_nt | cdr3_length | j_call | clone_size | v_call | d_call
CASSYRQGFGYTF | TGTGCCAGCAGCTACAGACAGGGCTTTGGCTACACCTTC | 13 | TRBJ1-2 | - | TRBV7-8 | TRBD1
CACRTGPNTEAFF | TGTGCCTGCAGGACAGGGCCTAACACTGAAGCTTTCTTT | 13 | TRBJ1-1 | - | TRBV30 | TRBD1
CASSYSRIRVYGANVLTF | TGTGCCAGCAGCTACTCCCGGATCAGGGTATATGGGGCCAACGTCCTGACTTTC | 18 | TRBJ2-6 | - | TRBV9 | -
CASSYPTGGSPLHF | TGTGCCAGCAGTTACCCGACAGGGGGCTCACCCCTCCACTTT | 14 | TRBJ1-6 | - | TRBV6-5 | TRBD1
CASSYSGGDYGYTF | TGTGCCAGCAGTTACTCGGGGGGTGACTATGGCTACACCTTC | 14 | TRBJ1-2 | - | TRBV6-5 | -
CASSYDSATNEQFF | TGCGCCAGCAGTTACGACTCGGCTACAAATGAGCAGTTCTTC | 14 | TRBJ2-1 | - | TRBV5-1 | -
CASSFDRGSGTQYF | TGTGCCAGCAGTTTTGACAGGGGGTCCGGGACCCAGTACTTC | 14 | TRBJ2-5 | - | TRBV6-5 | TRBD1
CASSFFTGGTYEQYF | TGTGCCAGCAGTTTTTTCACAGGGGGTACCTACGAGCAGTACTTC | 15 | TRBJ2-7 | - | TRBV5-6 | TRBD1
CASSQTKRRTVGAFF | TGTGCCAGCAGCCAAACAAAGCGAAGGACAGTGGGCGCTTTCTTT | 15 | TRBJ1-1 | - | TRBV14 | -
CASSTGLAGELFF | TGTGCCAGCAGCACCGGACTAGCCGGGGAGCTGTTTTTT | 13 | TRBJ2-2 | few | TRBV7-7 | TRBD2
CASSQGGPQHF | TGTGCCAGCAGTCAGGGAGGGCCCCAGCATTTT | 11 | TRBJ1-5 | - | TRBV27 | -
CASRSGAGGTEAFF | TGTGCCAGCAGGTCCGGGGCGGGGGGCACTGAAGCTTTCTTT | 14 | TRBJ1-1 | - | TRBV27 | -
CASSAGQPYNSPLHF | TGTGCCAGCAGTGCCGGACAGCCGTATAATTCACCCCTCCACTTT | 15 | TRBJ1-6 | - | TRBV28 | -
CASSEDSTRYEQYF | TGTGCCAGCAGTGAAGACAGTACCCGTTACGAGCAGTACTTC | 14 | TRBJ2-7 | - | TRBV6-1 | -
CASSYQGASTDTQYF | TGTGCCAGCAGTTACCAGGGGGCAAGCACAGATACGCAGTATTTT | 15 | TRBJ2-3 | - | TRBV6-5 | TRBD1
CASSLLASGGEQYF | TGTGCCAGCAGCTTACTTGCTAGCGGGGGGGAGCAGTACTTC | 14 | TRBJ2-7 | - | TRBV11-1 | TRBD2